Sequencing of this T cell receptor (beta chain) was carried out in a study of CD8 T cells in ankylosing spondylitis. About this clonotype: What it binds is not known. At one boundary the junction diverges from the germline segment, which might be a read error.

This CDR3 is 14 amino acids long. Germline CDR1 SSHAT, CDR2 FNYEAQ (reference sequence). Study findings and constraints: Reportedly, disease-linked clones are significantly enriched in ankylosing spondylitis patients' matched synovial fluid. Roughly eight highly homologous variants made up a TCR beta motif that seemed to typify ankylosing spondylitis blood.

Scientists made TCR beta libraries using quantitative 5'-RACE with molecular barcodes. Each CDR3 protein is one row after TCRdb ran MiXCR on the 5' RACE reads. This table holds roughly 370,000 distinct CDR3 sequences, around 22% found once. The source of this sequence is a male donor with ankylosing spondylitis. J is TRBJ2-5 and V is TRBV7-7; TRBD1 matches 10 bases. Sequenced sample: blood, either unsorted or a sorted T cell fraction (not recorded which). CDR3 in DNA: TGTGCTAGCAGCAAGGACAGGGGGGGTGAGACCCAGTACTTC. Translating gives CASSKDRGGETQYF.